The 5 T cell receptor delta chains below all came from one sample that was sequenced in a study of gamma-delta chains in newborns, infants, children. TCRdb processed the reads again with the CATT caller. The sample lists roughly 3,500 delta-chain clones; under 2.5% were seen once. The material sequenced was blood. These receptors all come from a child who was a newborn, infant or young child, either healthy, febrile or measles-vaccinated (not recorded which).

With respect to this clone: This CDR3 is also generated by other DNA sequences in the sample. This rearrangement joins TRDV2 to TRDJ3, with 12 bases identical to TRDD3. V shed 0 bases, J shed 0 bases, and the junction held 2 bases outside the gene matches. Looked up from germline, CDR1 is GEAIGNYY and CDR2 is EKD. This CDR3 is built from 19 residues. The CDR3 spells CACDTGWGIRSWDTRQMFF. The CDR3 nucleotides read TGTGCCTGTGACACCGGCTGGGGGATACGCTCCTGGGACACCCGACAGATGTTTTTC.

The sample holds a few counts of this clone. The V gene is TRDV2, the J gene TRDJ3, with TRDD3 matching 7 bases. CDR3 length: 17 residues. The germline V gene has CDR1 GEAIGNYY and CDR2 EKD. V shed 3 bases and J 2 bases; nucleotides not matched to a gene: 6. CDR3 in amino acids: CACDPTGVTWDTRQMFF. The DNA of the CDR3 is TGTGCCTGTGACCCGACTGGGGTCACCTGGGACACCCGACAGATGTTTTTC.

A note on this clone: The likely explanation is a read error, given a far larger clone one base away. Other DNA sequences from this sample encode an identical CDR3 as well. CDR3 DNA sequence: TGTGCCTGTGACACCGCACTGGGGGATACCTGGGACACCCGACAGATGTTTTTC. Amino acids: CACDTALGDTWDTRQMFF. This chain uses TRDV2 with TRDJ3, with 11 bases aligning to TRDD3. Germline values: CDR1 GEAIGNYY, CDR2 EKD. The CDR3 runs to 18 residues. Trimming cost V 0 bases and J 2 bases; bases outside gene matches: 2.

This clone was recorded a few times. A much larger clone lies a single base off, so this may be a read error. Other DNA sequences of this sample code for an identical CDR3. The chain employs TRDV2 and TRDJ3; 10 nucleotides agree with TRDD3. V shed 1 base and J 2 bases; nucleotides not matched to a gene: 4. The CDR3 runs 18 residues. In germline, CDR1 is GEAIGNYY, CDR2 EKD. The CDR3 sequence: CACDTGGYSTWDTRQMFF. Written as DNA, the CDR3 is TGTGCCTGTGACACTGGGGGATACAGCACCTGGGACACCCGACAGATGTTTTTC.

This clone is judged large. The same CDR3 can be traced to other DNA sequences in this sample. The chain employs TRDV2 and TRDJ2, with 7 nucleotides matching TRDD3. The CDR3 runs 15 residues. Trimming removed 2 bases from V and 1 base from J; junction bases left unmatched: 3. Per germline, CDR1 GEAIGNYY and CDR2 EKD. Here the CDR3 DNA reads TGTGCCTGTGACAGTTTGGGGGATTTGACAGCACAACTCTTCTTT. Translated: CACDSLGDLTAQLFF.